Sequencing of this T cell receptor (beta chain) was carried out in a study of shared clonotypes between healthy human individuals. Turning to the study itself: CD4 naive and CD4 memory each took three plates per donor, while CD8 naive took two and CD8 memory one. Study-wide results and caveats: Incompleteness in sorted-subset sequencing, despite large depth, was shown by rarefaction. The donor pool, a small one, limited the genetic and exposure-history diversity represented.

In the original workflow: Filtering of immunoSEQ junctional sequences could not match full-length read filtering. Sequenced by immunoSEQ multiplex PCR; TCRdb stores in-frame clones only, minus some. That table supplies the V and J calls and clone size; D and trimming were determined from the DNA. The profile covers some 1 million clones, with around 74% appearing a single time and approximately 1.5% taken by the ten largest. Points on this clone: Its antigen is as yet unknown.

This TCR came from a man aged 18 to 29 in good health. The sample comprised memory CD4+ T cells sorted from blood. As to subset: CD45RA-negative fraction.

The CDR3 DNA reads as TGTGCCTCAAACCCGGGACACAATGGTGTGTCCCAGCATTTT. Translating it yields CASNPGHNGVSQHF. The V gene is TRBV28, the J gene TRBJ1-5; D may be TRBD1 (6 bases). The CDR3 sequence is 14 residues long. Germline CDR1 is MDHEN and CDR2 is SYDVKM. V gave up 11 bases and J gave up 11 bases, with 25 bases separating them.